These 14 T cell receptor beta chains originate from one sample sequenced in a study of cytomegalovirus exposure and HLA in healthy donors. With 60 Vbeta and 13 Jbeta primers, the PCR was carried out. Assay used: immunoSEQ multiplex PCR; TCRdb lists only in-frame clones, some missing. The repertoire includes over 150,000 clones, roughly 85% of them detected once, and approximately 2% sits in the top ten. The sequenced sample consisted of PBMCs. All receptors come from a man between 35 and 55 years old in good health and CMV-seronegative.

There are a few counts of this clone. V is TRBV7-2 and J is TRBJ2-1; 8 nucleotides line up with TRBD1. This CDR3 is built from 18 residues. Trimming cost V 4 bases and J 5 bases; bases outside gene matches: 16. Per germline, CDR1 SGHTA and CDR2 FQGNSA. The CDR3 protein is CASSSPVRRTGTHNEQFF. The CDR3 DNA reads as TGTGCCAGCAGCTCCCCCGTGAGAAGGACAGGGACCCACAATGAGCAGTTCTTC.

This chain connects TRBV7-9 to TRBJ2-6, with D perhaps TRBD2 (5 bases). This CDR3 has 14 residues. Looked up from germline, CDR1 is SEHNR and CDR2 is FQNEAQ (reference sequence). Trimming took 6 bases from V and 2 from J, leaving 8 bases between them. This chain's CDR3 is CASRAGPGANVLTF. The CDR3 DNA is TGTGCCAGCAGGGCGGGCCCTGGGGCCAACGTCCTGACTTTC.

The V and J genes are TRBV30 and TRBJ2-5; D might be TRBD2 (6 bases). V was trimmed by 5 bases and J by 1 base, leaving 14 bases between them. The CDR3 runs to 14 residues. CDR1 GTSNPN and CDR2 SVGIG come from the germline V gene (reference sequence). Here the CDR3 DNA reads TGTGCCTGGGGAGTAGGAGGGCTCCAAGAGACCCAGTACTTC. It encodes CAWGVGGLQETQYF.

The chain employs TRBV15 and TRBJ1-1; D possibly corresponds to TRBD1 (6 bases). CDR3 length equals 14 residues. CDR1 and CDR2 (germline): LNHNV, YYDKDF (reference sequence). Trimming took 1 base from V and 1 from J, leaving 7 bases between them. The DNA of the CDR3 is TGTGCCACCAGCAGAGGGGACACGAACACTGAAGCTTTCTTT. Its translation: CATSRGDTNTEAFF. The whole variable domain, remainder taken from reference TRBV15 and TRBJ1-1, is DAMVIQNPRYQVTQFGKPVTLSCSQTLNHNVMYWYQQKSSQAPKLLFHYYDKDFNNEADTPDNFQSRRPNTSFCFLDIRSPGLGDTAMYLCATSRGDTNTEAFFGQGTRLTVV.

Written as DNA, the CDR3 is TGTGCCAGCAGCTTCAACAGGGCCGGCTACACCTTC. This gives the protein CASSFNRAGYTF. The gene calls are TRBV7-9 and TRBJ1-2; possible D gene TRBD1, 6 bases. This CDR3 has 12 residues. Per germline, CDR1 SEHNR and CDR2 FQNEAQ (reference sequence). V lost 3 bases, J lost 8 bases, and 10 bases lay in between.

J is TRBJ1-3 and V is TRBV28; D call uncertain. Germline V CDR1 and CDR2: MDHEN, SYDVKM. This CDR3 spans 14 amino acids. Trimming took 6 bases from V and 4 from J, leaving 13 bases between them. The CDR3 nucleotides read TGTGCCAGCAGCACCCCGACAATCGGAAACACCATATATTTT. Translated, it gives CASSTPTIGNTIYF.

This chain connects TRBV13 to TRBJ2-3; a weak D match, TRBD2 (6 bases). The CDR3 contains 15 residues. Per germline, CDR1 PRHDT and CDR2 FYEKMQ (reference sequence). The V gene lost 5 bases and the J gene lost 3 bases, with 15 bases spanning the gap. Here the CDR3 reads CASSRPGLRTDTQYF. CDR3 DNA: TGTGCCAGCAGCCGGCCGGGACTTCGGACAGATACGCAGTATTTT.

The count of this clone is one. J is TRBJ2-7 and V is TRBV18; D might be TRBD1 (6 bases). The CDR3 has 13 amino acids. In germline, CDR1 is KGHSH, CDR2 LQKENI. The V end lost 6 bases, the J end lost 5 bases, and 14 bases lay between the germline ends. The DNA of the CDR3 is TGTGCCAGCTCTCTCGGGACATTTGACGAGCAGTACTTC. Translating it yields CASSLGTFDEQYF.

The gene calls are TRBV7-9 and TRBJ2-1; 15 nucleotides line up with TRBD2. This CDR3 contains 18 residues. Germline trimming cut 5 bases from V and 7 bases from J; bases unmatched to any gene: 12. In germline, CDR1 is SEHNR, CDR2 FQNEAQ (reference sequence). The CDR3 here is CASSPGTSGRLWWNEQFF. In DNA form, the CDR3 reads TGTGCCAGCAGCCCAGGGACTAGCGGGAGGCTATGGTGGAATGAGCAGTTCTTC.

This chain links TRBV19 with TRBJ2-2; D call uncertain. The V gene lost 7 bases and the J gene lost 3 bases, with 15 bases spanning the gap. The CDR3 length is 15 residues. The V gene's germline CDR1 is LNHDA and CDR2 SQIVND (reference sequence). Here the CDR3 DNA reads TGTGCCAGTACCCCCGCTTCGGTGCACACCGGGGAGCTGTTTTTT. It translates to CASTPASVHTGELFF.

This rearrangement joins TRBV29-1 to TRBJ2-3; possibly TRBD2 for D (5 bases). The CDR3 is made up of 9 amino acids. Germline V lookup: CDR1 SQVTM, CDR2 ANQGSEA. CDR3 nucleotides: TGCAGGGACTCCGATACGCAGTATTTT. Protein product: CRDSDTQYF.

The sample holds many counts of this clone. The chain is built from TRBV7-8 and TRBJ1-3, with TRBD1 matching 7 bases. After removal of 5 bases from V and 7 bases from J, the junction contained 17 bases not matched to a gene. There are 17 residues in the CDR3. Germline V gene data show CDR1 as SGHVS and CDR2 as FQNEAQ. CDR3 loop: CASSLLPSRQGTNTIYF. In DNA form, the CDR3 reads TGTGCCAGCAGCCTCCTACCCTCTAGACAGGGAACTAACACCATATATTTT.

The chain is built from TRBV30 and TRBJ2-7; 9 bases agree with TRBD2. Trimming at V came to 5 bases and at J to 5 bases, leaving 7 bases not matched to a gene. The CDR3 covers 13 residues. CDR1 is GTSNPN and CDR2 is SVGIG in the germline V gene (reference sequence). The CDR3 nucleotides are TGTGCCTGGGCGGGAGGGCCGGTTCACGAGCAGTACTTC. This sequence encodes CAWAGGPVHEQYF.

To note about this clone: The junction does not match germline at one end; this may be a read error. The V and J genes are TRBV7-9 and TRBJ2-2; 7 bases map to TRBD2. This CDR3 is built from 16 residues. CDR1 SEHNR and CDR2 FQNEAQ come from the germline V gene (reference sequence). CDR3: CSSSSSSGLNTGELFF. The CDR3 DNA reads TGTTCCAGCAGCTCTTCTAGCGGCCTAAACACCGGGGAGCTGTTTTTT.